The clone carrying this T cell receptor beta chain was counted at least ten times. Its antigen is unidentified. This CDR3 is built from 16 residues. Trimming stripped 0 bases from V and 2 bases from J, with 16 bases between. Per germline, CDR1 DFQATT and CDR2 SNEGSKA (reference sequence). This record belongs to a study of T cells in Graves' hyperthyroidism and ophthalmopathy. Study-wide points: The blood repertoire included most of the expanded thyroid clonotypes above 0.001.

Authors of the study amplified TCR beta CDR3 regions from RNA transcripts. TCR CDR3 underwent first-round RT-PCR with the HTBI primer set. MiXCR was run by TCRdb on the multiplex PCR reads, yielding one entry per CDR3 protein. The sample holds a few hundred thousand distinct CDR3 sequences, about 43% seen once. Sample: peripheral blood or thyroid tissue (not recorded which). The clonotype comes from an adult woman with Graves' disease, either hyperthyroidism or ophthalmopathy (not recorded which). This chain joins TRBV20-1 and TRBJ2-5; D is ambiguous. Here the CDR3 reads CSARDLGFLAQETQYF. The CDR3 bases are TGCAGTGCTAGAGATTTGGGGTTTTTGGCACAAGAGACCCAGTACTTC.